The 28 T cell receptor beta chains below were found in one sample sequenced in a study of patients and donors after allogeneic stem cell transplantation (dated by TCRdb to 2018 to 2020). Receptors were amplified or captured by RT-PCR. The sequencing machine was a NextSeq 550. TCRdb took the public reads, trimmed them with fastp at Q25, ran MiXCR for clone calling and kept in-frame beta chains. Rows are unified per CDR3 protein, each entry keeping the most common DNA and genes. The sample table holds about 87,000 distinct CDR3 sequences, of which approximately 5% were seen once. The top ten clonotypes cover about 3% of the sample. Sequencing used blood, either unsorted or a sorted T cell fraction (not recorded which). Receptors originate from a human donor who was either an allogeneic HSCT recipient or a stem cell or donor lymphocyte infusion donor (not recorded which). It is not recorded whose cells these are; they may come from a transplant donor.

This clonotype is termed medium-sized. The rearrangement links TRBV20-1 to TRBJ1-2, with no clear D. V shed 5 bases and J shed 0 bases, with 19 bases lying between them. CDR1 and CDR2 (germline): DFQATT, SNEGSKA (reference sequence). The CDR3 extends over 16 amino acids. The CDR3 protein is CSAPPGSVESNYGYTF. CDR3 nucleotide sequence: TGCAGTGCTCCGCCGGGATCGGTGGAATCTAACTATGGCTACACCTTC.

Sample share makes this clonotype medium-sized. V gene TRBV6-1 combines with J gene TRBJ2-7, with TRBD2 matching over 10 bases. The V and J ends lost 6 bases and 6 bases, in that order; junction bases with no gene match: 8. This CDR3 region has 14 residues. In germline, CDR1 is MNHNS, CDR2 SASEGT. This chain's CDR3 is CASRDGTSDLEQYF. CDR3 sequence (DNA): TGTGCCAGCAGGGACGGGACTAGCGACCTCGAGCAGTACTTC.

This clonotype was counted many times. The CDR3 reads CASSADRTGSSGANVLTF. For the CDR3, the DNA is TGTGCCAGCAGTGCCGATCGGACAGGGAGCTCTGGGGCCAACGTCCTGACTTTC. The chain combines TRBV6-1 with TRBJ2-6; TRBD1 matches 8 bases. In germline, CDR1 is MNHNS, CDR2 SASEGT. The CDR3 loop spans 18 amino acids. After removal of 4 bases from V and 0 bases from J, the junction contained 8 bases not matched to a gene.

This clonotype showed up many times. V usage is TRBV30 and J usage is TRBJ2-1, with D perhaps TRBD1 or TRBD2 (5 bases each). Germline CDR1 reads GTSNPN; CDR2 reads SVGIG (reference sequence). Between the trimmed V and J ends, which lost 5 bases and 9 bases, there was a span of 20 bases. The CDR3 is made up of 14 amino acids. The CDR3 DNA sequence: TGTGCCTGGGCCGCGGGCCAGGGTATTGGTGAGCAGTTCTTC. Translated: CAWAAGQGIGEQFF.

This clonotype was counted at least ten times. The chain combines TRBV9 with TRBJ2-2, with no clear D. This CDR3 spans 15 amino acids. In germline, CDR1 is SGDLS, CDR2 YYNGEE. V was trimmed by 4 bases and J by 0 bases, leaving 10 bases between them. CDR3 DNA: TGTGCCAGCAGCCCACCCCAGTCGAACACCGGGGAGCTGTTTTTT. It encodes CASSPPQSNTGELFF.

This clonotype was seen many times. The chain employs TRBV7-8 and TRBJ2-7; D might be TRBD2 (6 bases). Deletions cut 7 bases from V and 9 bases from J, with 22 bases between. CDR1 and CDR2 from the germline V gene are SGHVS and FQNEAQ. This CDR3 spans 14 amino acids. The CDR3 sequence is CASILGDSGSGQYF. Here the CDR3 DNA reads TGTGCCAGCATCCTTGGGGACTCGGGATCCGGGCAGTACTTC. Looking up the rest from reference TRBV7-8 and TRBJ2-7 gives the full variable domain: GAGVSQSPRYKVAKRGQDVALRCDPISGHVSLFWYQQALGQGPEFLTYFQNEAQLDKSGLPSDRFFAERPEGSVSTLKIQRTQQEDSAVYLCASILGDSGSGQYFGPGTRLTVT.

This clonotype was seen ten or more times. J is TRBJ2-7 and V is TRBV5-1; D possibly corresponds to TRBD2 (5 bases). CDR1 is SGHRS and CDR2 is YFSETQ in the germline V gene. V was cut by 4 bases and J by 5 bases, with 19 bases left in between. The CDR3 is 15 residues long. This CDR3 reads CASSIAAPSRDEQYF. As DNA, the CDR3 is TGCGCCAGCAGCATTGCGGCGCCCTCGAGGGACGAGCAGTACTTC.

The table lists this clonotype with many counts. V usage is TRBV7-8 and J usage is TRBJ1-2, with 7 bases identical to TRBD1. Germline V gives CDR1 SGHVS, CDR2 FQNEAQ. Trimming removed 5 bases from V and 5 bases from J; junction bases left unmatched: 5. This CDR3 has 13 amino acids. CDR3 bases: TGTGCCAGCAGCCCGGGACAGTTTTATGGCTACACCTTC. Amino acid sequence: CASSPGQFYGYTF. Full variable domain (remainder filled in from reference TRBV7-8 and TRBJ1-2): GAGVSQSPRYKVAKRGQDVALRCDPISGHVSLFWYQQALGQGPEFLTYFQNEAQLDKSGLPSDRFFAERPEGSVSTLKIQRTQQEDSAVYLCASSPGQFYGYTFGSGTRLTVV.

In its sample, this clonotype was seen many times. This rearrangement joins TRBV5-1 to TRBJ2-3; 7 nucleotides align to TRBD2. There are 16 residues in the CDR3. Per the germline V gene, CDR1 is SGHRS and CDR2 is YFSETQ. The trim removed 0 bases at V and 4 bases at J, leaving 8 bases unmatched. The CDR3 nucleotides are TGCGCCAGCAGCTTGGAGCGGGGATATGGGGCAGATACGCAGTATTTT. Its protein is CASSLERGYGADTQYF.

This clonotype was counted many times. The genes are TRBV2 and TRBJ2-1, with D tentatively TRBD2 (6 bases). CDR3 length: 16 amino acids. Germline CDR1 reads SNHLY; CDR2 reads FYNNEI. Trimming removed 7 bases from V and 9 bases from J, with 25 bases in between. The CDR3 loop is CASKGGSYLLTGEQFF. The CDR3 DNA is TGTGCCAGCAAGGGAGGTAGTTATTTGCTCACGGGTGAGCAGTTCTTC.

This clonotype appeared many times. The chain uses TRBV24-1 and TRBJ2-1; 7 bases fit TRBD1. Germline V gene lookup returns CDR1 KGHDR and CDR2 SFDVKD. This CDR3 contains 13 residues. The V segment lost 7 bases and the J segment 5 bases; nucleotides outside the gene matches: 4. Here the CDR3 DNA reads TGTGCCACCAGGGGGGACAGCGACAATGAGCAGTTCTTC. This codes for CATRGDSDNEQFF.

This clonotype has a handful of counts. The V call is TRBV30, the J call TRBJ1-2; D is unclear. CDR1 is GTSNPN and CDR2 is SVGIG in the germline V gene (reference sequence). V shed 1 base and J shed 4 bases, with 7 bases lying between them. CDR3 length equals 12 residues. The CDR3 loop reads CAWSEGSYGYTF. CDR3 coding DNA: TGTGCCTGGAGTGAGGGCAGCTATGGCTACACCTTC.

There are many counts of this clonotype. The CDR3, as DNA: TGTGCCAGCAGCCAAGATGCGGGGATTACCGGGGAGCTGTTTTTT. Encoded protein: CASSQDAGITGELFF. The rearrangement links TRBV3-1 to TRBJ2-2, with a possible D match to TRBD2 (6 bases). This CDR3 is 15 amino acids long. CDR1 is LGHDT and CDR2 is YNNKEL in the germline V gene (reference sequence). V lost 0 bases to trimming and J lost 5 bases, with 10 bases between them.

This clonotype was seen repeatedly, ten times or more. CDR3 coding DNA: TGTGCCAGCAGGGCCTCCGGGACAGGGGAAGAGACCCAGTACTTC. Translation: CASRASGTGEETQYF. The V and J genes are TRBV2 and TRBJ2-5, with TRBD1 matching 10 bases. The CDR3 consists of 15 residues. V was pared by 6 bases and J by 3 bases, with 7 bases of the junction left unmatched. CDR1 and CDR2 (germline): SNHLY, FYNNEI.

This clonotype was recorded at least ten times. The chain joins TRBV2 to TRBJ1-1; D might be TRBD1 (6 bases). This CDR3 spans 15 amino acids. Trimming took off 4 bases at V and 1 base at J, with 13 bases between the two ends. Germline CDR1 reads SNHLY; CDR2 reads FYNNEI. The DNA for the CDR3 is TGTGCCAGCAGTGGAAACAGGGAAACGAACACTGAAGCTTTCTTT. This translates into CASSGNRETNTEAFF.

This clonotype was observed at least ten times. The chain couples TRBV20-1 to TRBJ1-1, with D uncertain. The CDR3 spans 15 residues. Trimming shortened V by 6 bases and J by 4 bases, and 21 bases separated the two germline ends. The germline V gene has CDR1 DFQATT and CDR2 SNEGSKA (reference sequence). The CDR3 DNA sequence: TGCAGTGCCACCCCTGGAGGCCCGAGGGCCACTGAAGCTTTCTTT. Translating it yields CSATPGGPRATEAFF.

This clonotype was seen ten or more times. J is TRBJ2-2 and V is TRBV5-6, with D uncertain. Trimming stripped 0 bases from V and 3 bases from J, with 6 bases between. Per the germline V gene, CDR1 is SGHDT and CDR2 is YYEEEE. The CDR3 sequence is 14 residues long. The chain's CDR3 is CASSLGPDTGELFF. CDR3 sequence (DNA): TGTGCCAGCAGCTTGGGCCCAGACACCGGGGAGCTGTTTTTT.

This clonotype has at least ten counts. The chain employs TRBV7-8 and TRBJ1-5, with 7 bases aligning to TRBD1. This CDR3 is 15 amino acids long. The V gene end was trimmed by 2 bases and the J gene end by 7 bases; junction bases not matched to a gene: 8. Germline V gene sequence: CDR1 SGHVS, CDR2 FQNEAQ. CDR3 DNA: TGTGCCAGCAGCTTATTGGAGGGGGCCGAGCAGCCCCAGCATTTT. It translates to CASSLLEGAEQPQHF.

This clonotype was seen a handful of times. The chain joins TRBV3-1 to TRBJ2-3; weak D call: TRBD1 (5 bases). This CDR3 has 14 residues. CDR1 is LGHDT, CDR2 YNNKEL, per germline (reference sequence). Trimming cost V 5 bases and J 7 bases, with 16 bases left between them. The CDR3 loop is CASSEGQGLNTQYF. The CDR3, as DNA: TGTGCCAGCAGCGAAGGCCAGGGTCTAAATACGCAGTATTTT.

There are many counts of this clonotype. V usage is TRBV12-3 or TRBV12-4 and J usage is TRBJ1-2, with no clear D. V lost 1 base to trimming and J lost 4 bases, with 4 bases between them. The CDR3 is made up of 12 amino acids. This CDR3 is CASSLDIYGYTF. CDR3 nucleotide sequence: TGTGCCAGCAGTTTAGACATCTATGGCTACACCTTC.

This clonotype was seen at least ten times. Mismatch with germline at one junction end may stem from a read error. V is TRBV12-5 and J is TRBJ1-2; 7 nucleotides line up with TRBD1. This CDR3 contains 11 residues. Germline assignment: CDR1 LGHNT and CDR2 FRNRAP. CDR3 sequence reads: CASGLGLGQVF. The CDR3 nucleotides read TGTGCTAGTGGTTTGGGACTCGGACAGGTCTTC. The whole variable domain, filled in from reference TRBV12-5 and TRBJ1-2, reads DARVTQTPRHKVTEMGQEVTMRCQPILGHNTVFWYRQTMMQGLELLAYFRNRAPLDDSGMPKDRFSAEMPDATLATLKIQPSEPRDSAVYFCASGLGLGQVFGSGTRLTVV.

Worth noting for this clonotype: This may stem from a read error, because a much larger clone lies one nucleotide away. The chain recombines TRBV6-5 with TRBJ2-7; 9 positions match TRBD1. The V and J ends lost 4 bases and 2 bases, in that order; junction bases with no gene match: 6. The CDR3 runs 15 residues. Germline-derived CDR1 and CDR2 are MNHEY and SVGAGI. The CDR3 DNA follows: TGTGCCAGCAGTTTCCGGGGACAGGGCACCTACGAGCAGTACTTC. It specifies CASSFRGQGTYEQYF.

Ten or more counts support this clonotype. V and J are TRBV5-1 and TRBJ2-1; TRBD2 aligns across 10 bases. CDR1 is SGHRS, CDR2 YFSETQ, per germline. The CDR3 runs 15 residues. V was pared by 4 bases and J by 8 bases, with 9 bases of the junction left unmatched. The CDR3 loop reads CASSPGLAIADEQFF. As DNA, the CDR3 is TGCGCCAGCAGCCCGGGACTAGCGATCGCGGATGAGCAGTTCTTC.

This clonotype was picked up many times. J is TRBJ2-1 and V is TRBV11-2, with 9 bases identical to TRBD2. The germline CDR1 and CDR2 sequences are SGHAT and FQNNGV. The CDR3 is made up of 15 amino acids. The V segment lost 5 bases and the J segment 9 bases; nucleotides outside the gene matches: 11. CDR3 in DNA: TGTGCCAGCAGCCTTGAGCCTAGCGGGACGGCTGAGCAGTTCTTC. The encoded protein is CASSLEPSGTAEQFF. The full variable domain, completed using reference TRBV11-2 and TRBJ2-1, is EAGVAQSPRYKIIEKRQSVAFWCNPISGHATLYWYQQILGQGPKLLIQFQNNGVVDDSQLPKDRFSAERLKGVDSTLKIQPAKLEDSAVYLCASSLEPSGTAEQFFGPGTRLTVL.

This clonotype was observed at least ten times. The rearrangement joins TRBV9 to TRBJ2-3; TRBD2 matches at 7 bases. CDR1 is SGDLS and CDR2 is YYNGEE in the germline V gene. This CDR3 spans 16 amino acids. V lost 0 bases, J lost 4 bases, and 8 bases stayed unmatched. The CDR3 DNA is TGTGCCAGCAGCGTAGTTTCGGGAGGTGGTGCAGATACGCAGTATTTT. It encodes CASSVVSGGGADTQYF.

The sample holds many counts of this clonotype. This chain uses TRBV28 with TRBJ1-1, with 12 bases identical to TRBD1. The CDR3 spans 13 residues. Per germline, CDR1 MDHEN and CDR2 SYDVKM. CDR3 bases: TGTTCGGGACAGGGGGCTAGAGGGGCTGAAGCTTTCTTT. Translated: CSGQGARGAEAFF.

The rearrangement joins TRBV5-1 to TRBJ2-5, with 7 positions matching TRBD2. The V gene's germline CDR1 is SGHRS and CDR2 YFSETQ. There are 16 residues in the CDR3. J gave up 3 bases and V 2 bases, and 10 bases lay outside the gene matches. CDR3 region: CASSFSPRLAEETQYF. CDR3 nucleotide sequence: TGCGCCAGCAGCTTCAGTCCGAGGCTAGCGGAAGAGACCCAGTACTTC.

This clonotype was seen repeatedly, ten times or more. The rearrangement joins TRBV7-9 to TRBJ2-7, with D unresolved. This CDR3 has 14 residues. From germline, CDR1 is SEHNR and CDR2 FQNEAQ (reference sequence). The V end was cut by 1 base, the J end by 2 bases, with 9 bases between. The CDR3 region is CASSLGSETYEQYF. As DNA, the CDR3 is TGTGCCAGCAGCTTAGGGTCGGAGACCTACGAGCAGTACTTC. Based on the CDR3 plus reference TRBV7-9 and TRBJ2-7, the full variable domain is DTGVSQNPRHKITKRGQNVTFRCDPISEHNRLYWYRQTLGQGPEFLTYFQNEAQLEKSRLLSDRFSAERPKGSFSTLEIQRTEQGDSAMYLCASSLGSETYEQYFGPGTRLTVT.